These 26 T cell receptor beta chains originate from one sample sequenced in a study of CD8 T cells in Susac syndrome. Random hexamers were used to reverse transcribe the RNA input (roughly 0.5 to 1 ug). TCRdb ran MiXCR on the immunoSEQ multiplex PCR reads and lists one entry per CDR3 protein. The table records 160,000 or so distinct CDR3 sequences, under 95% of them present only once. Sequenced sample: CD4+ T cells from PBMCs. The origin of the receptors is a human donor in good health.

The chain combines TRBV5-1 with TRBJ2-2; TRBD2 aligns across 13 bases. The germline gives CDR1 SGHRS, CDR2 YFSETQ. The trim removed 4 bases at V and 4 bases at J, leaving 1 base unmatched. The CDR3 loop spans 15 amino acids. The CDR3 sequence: CASSRTSGSTGELFF. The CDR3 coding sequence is TGCGCCAGCAGCCGGACTAGCGGGAGCACCGGGGAGCTGTTTTTT.

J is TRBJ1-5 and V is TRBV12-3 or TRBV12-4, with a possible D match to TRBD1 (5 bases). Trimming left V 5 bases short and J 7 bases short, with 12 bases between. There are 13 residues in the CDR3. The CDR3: CASSGTAWQPQHF. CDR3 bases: TGTGCCAGCAGTGGGACCGCCTGGCAGCCCCAGCATTTT.

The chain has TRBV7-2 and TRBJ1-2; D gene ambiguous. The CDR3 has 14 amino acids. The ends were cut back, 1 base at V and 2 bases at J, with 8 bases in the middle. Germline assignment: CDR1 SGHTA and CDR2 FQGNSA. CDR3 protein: CASSLDVVNYGYTF. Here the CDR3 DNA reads TGTGCCAGCAGCTTAGACGTAGTAAACTATGGCTACACCTTC. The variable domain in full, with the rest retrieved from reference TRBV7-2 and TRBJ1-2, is GAGVSQSPSNKVTEKGKDVELRCDPISGHTALYWYRQSLGQGLEFLIYFQGNSAPDKSGLPSDRFSAERTGGSVSTLTIQRTQQEDSAVYLCASSLDVVNYGYTFGSGTRLTVV.

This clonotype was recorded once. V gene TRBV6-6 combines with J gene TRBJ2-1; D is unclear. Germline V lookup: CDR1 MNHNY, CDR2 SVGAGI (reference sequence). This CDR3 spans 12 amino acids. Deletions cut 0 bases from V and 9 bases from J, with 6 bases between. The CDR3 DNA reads TGTGCCAGCAGTTACTCGGAGAGTGAGCAGTTCTTC. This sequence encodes CASSYSESEQFF.

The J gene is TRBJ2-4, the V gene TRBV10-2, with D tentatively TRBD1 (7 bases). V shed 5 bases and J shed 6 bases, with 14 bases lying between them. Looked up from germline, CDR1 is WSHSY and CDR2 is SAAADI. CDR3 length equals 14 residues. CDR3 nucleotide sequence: TGCGCCAGCAGTATCTCAGGGGGAGGAAACATTCAGTACTTC. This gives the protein CASSISGGGNIQYF.

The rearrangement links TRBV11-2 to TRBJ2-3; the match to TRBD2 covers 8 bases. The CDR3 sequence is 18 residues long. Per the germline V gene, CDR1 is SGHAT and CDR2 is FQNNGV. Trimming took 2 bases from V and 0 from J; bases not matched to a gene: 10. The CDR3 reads CASSLRRPSGSSTDTQYF. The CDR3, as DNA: TGTGCCAGCAGCTTACGTCGGCCTAGCGGGTCTAGCACAGATACGCAGTATTTT.

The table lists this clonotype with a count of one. CDR3: CASSLASTGLTNSPLHF. The CDR3 bases are TGTGCCAGCAGCTTGGCCTCGACAGGGTTAACTAATTCACCCCTCCACTTT. This chain links TRBV5-6 with TRBJ1-6, with 7 bases that match TRBD1. The germline V gene has CDR1 SGHDT and CDR2 YYEEEE. The CDR3 length is 17 residues. Unmatched junction bases numbered 9, after V lost 0 bases and J lost 6 bases.

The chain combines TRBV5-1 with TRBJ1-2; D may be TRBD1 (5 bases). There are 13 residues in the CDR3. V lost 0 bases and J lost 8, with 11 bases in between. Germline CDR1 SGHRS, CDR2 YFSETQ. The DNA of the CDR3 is TGCGCCAGCAGCTTGGCGGGGGTAGGGGGCTACACCTTC. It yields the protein CASSLAGVGGYTF.

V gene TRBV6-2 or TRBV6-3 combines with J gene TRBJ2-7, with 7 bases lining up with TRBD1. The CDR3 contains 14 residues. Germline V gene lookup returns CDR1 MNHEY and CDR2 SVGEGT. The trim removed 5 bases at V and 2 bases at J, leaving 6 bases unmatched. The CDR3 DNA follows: TGTGCCAGCAGTACCGCTACAGGGGCCTACGAGCAGTACTTC. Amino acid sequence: CASSTATGAYEQYF.

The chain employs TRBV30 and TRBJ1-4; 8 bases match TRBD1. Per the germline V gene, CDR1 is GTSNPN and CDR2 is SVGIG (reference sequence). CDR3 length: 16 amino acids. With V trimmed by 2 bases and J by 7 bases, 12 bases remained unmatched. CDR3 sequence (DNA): TGTGCCTGGAGTCCTGCCCGGACAGGGTGGACTGAAAAACTGTTTTTT. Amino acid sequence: CAWSPARTGWTEKLFF.

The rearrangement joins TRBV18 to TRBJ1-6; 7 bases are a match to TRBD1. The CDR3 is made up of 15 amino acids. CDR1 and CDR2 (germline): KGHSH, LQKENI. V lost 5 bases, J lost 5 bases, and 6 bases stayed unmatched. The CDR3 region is CASSGNRGHNSPLHF. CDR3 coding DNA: TGTGCCAGCTCAGGGAACAGGGGCCATAATTCACCCCTCCACTTT.

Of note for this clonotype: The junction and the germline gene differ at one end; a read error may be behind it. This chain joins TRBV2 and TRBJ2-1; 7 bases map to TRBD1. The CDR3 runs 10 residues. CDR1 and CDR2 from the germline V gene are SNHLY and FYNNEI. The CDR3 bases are TGTGCCAGCACCTACCCCACAGGGGTCTTC. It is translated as CASTYPTGVF.

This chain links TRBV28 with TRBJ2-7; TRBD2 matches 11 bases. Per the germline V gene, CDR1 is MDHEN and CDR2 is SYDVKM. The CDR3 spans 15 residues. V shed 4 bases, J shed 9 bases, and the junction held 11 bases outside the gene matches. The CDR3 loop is CASSSGLAGLDGQYF. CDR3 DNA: TGTGCCAGCAGTTCCGGACTAGCGGGCCTGGACGGGCAGTACTTC.

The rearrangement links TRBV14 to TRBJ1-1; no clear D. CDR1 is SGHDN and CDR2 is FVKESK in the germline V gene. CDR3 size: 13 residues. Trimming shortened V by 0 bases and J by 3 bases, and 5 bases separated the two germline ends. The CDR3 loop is CASSQDIYTEAFF. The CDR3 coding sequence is TGTGCCAGCAGCCAAGACATTTACACTGAAGCTTTCTTT.

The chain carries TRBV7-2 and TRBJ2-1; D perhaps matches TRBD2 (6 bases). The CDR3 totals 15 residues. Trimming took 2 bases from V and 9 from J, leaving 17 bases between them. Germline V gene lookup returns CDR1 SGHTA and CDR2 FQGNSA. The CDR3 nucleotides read TGTGCCAGCAGCTTAATGGCTAGCGAAGGGATTGAGCAGTTCTTC. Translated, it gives CASSLMASEGIEQFF.

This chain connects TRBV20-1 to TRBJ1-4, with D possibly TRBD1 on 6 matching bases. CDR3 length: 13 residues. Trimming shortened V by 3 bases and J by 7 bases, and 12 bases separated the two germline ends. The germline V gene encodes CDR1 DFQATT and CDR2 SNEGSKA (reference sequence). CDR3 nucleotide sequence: TGCAGTGCTAGGGCCAGGGGTGGTGAAAAACTGTTTTTT. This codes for CSARARGGEKLFF.

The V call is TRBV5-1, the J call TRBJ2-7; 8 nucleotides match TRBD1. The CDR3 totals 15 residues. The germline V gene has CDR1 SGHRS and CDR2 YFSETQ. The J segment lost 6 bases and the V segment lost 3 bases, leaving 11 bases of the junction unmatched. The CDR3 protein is CASSSGSGQGSEQYF. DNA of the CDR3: TGCGCCAGCAGCTCAGGTAGCGGACAGGGATCCGAGCAGTACTTC.

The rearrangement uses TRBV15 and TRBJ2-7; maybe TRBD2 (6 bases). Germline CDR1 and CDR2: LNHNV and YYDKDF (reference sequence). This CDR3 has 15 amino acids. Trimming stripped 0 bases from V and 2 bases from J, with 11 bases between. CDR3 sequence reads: CATSRESGVAYEQYF. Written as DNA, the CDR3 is TGTGCCACCAGCAGAGAGTCGGGAGTTGCCTACGAGCAGTACTTC. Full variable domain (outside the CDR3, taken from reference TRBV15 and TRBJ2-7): DAMVIQNPRYQVTQFGKPVTLSCSQTLNHNVMYWYQQKSSQAPKLLFHYYDKDFNNEADTPDNFQSRRPNTSFCFLDIRSPGLGDTAMYLCATSRESGVAYEQYFGPGTRLTVT.

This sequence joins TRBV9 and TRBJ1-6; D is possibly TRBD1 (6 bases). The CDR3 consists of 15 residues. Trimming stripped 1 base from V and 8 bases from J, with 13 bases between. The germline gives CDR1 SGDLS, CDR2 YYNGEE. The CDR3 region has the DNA TGTGCCAGCAGCGTATCTGCACAGGGTGATTCACCCCTCCACTTT. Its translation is CASSVSAQGDSPLHF.

CDR3: CASSPGHSYEQYF. The CDR3 DNA reads TGTGCCAGCAGTCCGGGACACTCCTACGAGCAGTACTTC. The genes are TRBV12-3 or TRBV12-4 and TRBJ2-7; the D gene is possibly TRBD1 (6 bases). CDR3 length: 13 amino acids. Trimming took off 5 bases at V and 0 bases at J, with 8 bases between the two ends.

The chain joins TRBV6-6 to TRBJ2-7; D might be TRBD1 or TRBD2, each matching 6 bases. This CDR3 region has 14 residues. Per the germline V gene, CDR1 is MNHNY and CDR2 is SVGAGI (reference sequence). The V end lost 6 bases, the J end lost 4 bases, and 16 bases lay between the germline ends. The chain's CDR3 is CASSQPEGEYEQYF. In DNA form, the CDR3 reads TGTGCCAGCAGCCAGCCGGAGGGGGAGTACGAGCAGTACTTC.

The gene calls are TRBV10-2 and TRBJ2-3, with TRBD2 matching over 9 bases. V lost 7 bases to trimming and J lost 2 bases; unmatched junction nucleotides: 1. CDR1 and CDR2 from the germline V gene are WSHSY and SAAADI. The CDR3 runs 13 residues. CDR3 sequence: CASTSGNTDTQYF. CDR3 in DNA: TGCGCCAGCACTAGCGGGAACACAGATACGCAGTATTTT.

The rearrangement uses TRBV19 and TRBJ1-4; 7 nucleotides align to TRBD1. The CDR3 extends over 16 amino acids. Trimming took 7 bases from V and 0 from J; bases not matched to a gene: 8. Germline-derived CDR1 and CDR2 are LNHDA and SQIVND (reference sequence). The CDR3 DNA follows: TGTGCCAGTATCGGGGGACAGCCATCAACTAATGAAAAACTGTTTTTT. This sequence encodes CASIGGQPSTNEKLFF.

DNA for the CDR3: TGTGCCAGCTCCCTCAACAAGGACGACAAAGGCTACACCTTC. It translates to CASSLNKDDKGYTF. The genes are TRBV7-2 and TRBJ1-2; D gene ambiguous. The V gene lost 8 bases and the J gene lost 8 bases, with 21 bases spanning the gap. The CDR3 is 14 residues long. Germline CDR1 SGHTA, CDR2 FQGNSA.

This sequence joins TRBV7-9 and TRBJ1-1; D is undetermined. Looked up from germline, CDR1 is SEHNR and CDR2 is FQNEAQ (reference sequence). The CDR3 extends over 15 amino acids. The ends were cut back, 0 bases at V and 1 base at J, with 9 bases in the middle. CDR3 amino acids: CASSLAPNGNTEAFF. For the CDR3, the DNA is TGTGCCAGCAGCTTAGCCCCCAACGGGAACACTGAAGCTTTCTTT.

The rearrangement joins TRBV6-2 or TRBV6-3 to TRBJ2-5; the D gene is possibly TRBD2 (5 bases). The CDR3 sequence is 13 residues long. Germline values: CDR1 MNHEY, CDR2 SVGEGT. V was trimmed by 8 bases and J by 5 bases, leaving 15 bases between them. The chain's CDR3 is CASCVTGWETQYF. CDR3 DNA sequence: TGTGCCAGCTGCGTCACGGGATGGGAGACCCAGTACTTC.